The 21 T cell receptor beta chains given below trace back to one sample, sequenced in a study of T cell repertoires in cytomegalovirus infection. These receptors have no identified antigens. In TCRdb, the reads were re-called with MiXCR into one record per CDR3 protein. This table holds 830,000 or so distinct CDR3 sequences, roughly 33% found once. Specimen: cultured CD8+ T cells from PBMCs, collected from culture after CMV antigen stimulation. These receptors all come from a human donor in good health (CMV status not recorded). Some clones in this sample may be carry-over from other donors' samples.

This clonotype has only a few counts. The genes are TRBV7-9 and TRBJ1-2; no reliable D call. The V gene's germline CDR1 is SEHNR and CDR2 FQNEAQ (reference sequence). The V end lost 5 bases, the J end lost 6 bases, and 13 bases lay between the germline ends. The CDR3 is 13 amino acids. The CDR3 bases are TGTGCCAGCAGCCCTCCGGGCGAAAATGGCTACACCTTC. Encoded protein: CASSPPGENGYTF.

This clonotype was seen a handful of times. This rearrangement joins TRBV7-6 to TRBJ2-5; possible D gene TRBD2, 5 bases. With 6 bases removed from V and 5 bases from J, the gap between germline ends came to 7 bases. Germline CDR1 and CDR2: SGHVS and FNYEAQ. This CDR3 has 11 amino acids. CDR3 in DNA: TGTGCCAGCAGGGAGGTTGAGACCCAGTACTTC. This codes for CASREVETQYF. The variable domain in full, completed from reference TRBV7-6 and TRBJ2-5, reads GAGVSQSPRYKVTKRGQDVALRCDPISGHVSLYWYRQALGQGPEFLTYFNYEAQQDKSGLPNDRFSAERPEGSISTLTIQRTEQRDSAMYRCASREVETQYFGPGTRLLVL.

Worth noting for this clonotype: The junction shows a germline mismatch at one end, possibly a read error. The rearrangement uses TRBV6-5 and TRBJ2-3, with D perhaps being TRBD1 or TRBD2 (5 bases each). The germline gives CDR1 MNHEY, CDR2 SVGAGI. The CDR3 has 18 amino acids. The CDR3 region is CASSYSGGQGSSRDAQYF. The CDR3 nucleotides are TGTGCCAGCAGTTACTCGGGCGGGCAGGGAAGTTCCCGAGATGCGCAGTATTTT.

The J gene is TRBJ1-1, the V gene TRBV19, with TRBD1 matching over 8 bases. V was clipped by 2 bases and J by 1 base; unmatched bases: 6. This CDR3 region has 16 residues. Germline assignment: CDR1 LNHDA and CDR2 SQIVND (reference sequence). In DNA, the CDR3 is TGTGCCAGTAGTATACCCCAGGGGGCCAAGAACACTGAAGCTTTCTTT. This translates into CASSIPQGAKNTEAFF.

This clonotype turned up a few times. This chain uses TRBV7-6 with TRBJ2-7, with 8 bases fitting TRBD1. V lost 8 bases, J lost 3 bases, and 12 bases stayed unmatched. This CDR3 region has 15 residues. From germline, CDR1 is SGHVS and CDR2 FNYEAQ. CDR3 DNA sequence: TGTGCCAGCGCCATGGGACAGGAGAGGATCTACGAGCAGTACTTC. Protein sequence: CASAMGQERIYEQYF.

This clonotype showed up many times. The V gene is TRBV7-8, the J gene TRBJ1-1; D not resolved. CDR3 length: 16 residues. Per germline, CDR1 SGHVS and CDR2 FQNEAQ. Between the trimmed V and J ends, which lost 1 base and 1 base, there was a span of 13 bases. Written as DNA, the CDR3 is TGTGCCAGCAGCTTAGTGCCGGGAGGAGCGAACACTGAAGCTTTCTTT. Its protein product is CASSLVPGGANTEAFF.

In its sample, this clonotype was seen a few times. The CDR3 DNA is TGTGCCAGCTCACCCGAGCCCGAGGTTTCCTACAATGAGCAGTTCTTC. Protein: CASSPEPEVSYNEQFF. The chain combines TRBV18 with TRBJ2-1, with no clear D. The V gene lost 3 bases and the J gene lost 1 base, with 13 bases spanning the gap. Germline-derived CDR1 and CDR2 are KGHSH and LQKENI. The CDR3 runs to 16 residues.

Only a few counts were recorded for this clonotype. The genes are TRBV20-1 and TRBJ1-5; possible D gene TRBD1, 6 bases. The germline gives CDR1 DFQATT, CDR2 SNEGSKA (reference sequence). This CDR3 comprises 14 residues. Trimming removed 6 bases from V and 2 bases from J, with 14 bases in between. In DNA, the CDR3 is TGCAGTGCAGAACAGGGTTGGGGCAATCAGCCCCAGCATTTT. Protein sequence: CSAEQGWGNQPQHF.

The chain joins TRBV27 to TRBJ2-7, with D perhaps matching TRBD2 (5 bases). Germline V gene data show CDR1 as MNHEY and CDR2 as SMNVEV (reference sequence). This CDR3 is 15 amino acids long. V was shortened by 6 bases and J by 1 base, with 16 bases between the two germline ends. CDR3 bases: TGTGCCAGCAGCCTAACAGCGGCCTCATCCTACGAGCAGTACTTC. This gives the protein CASSLTAASSYEQYF.

The V and J genes are TRBV20-1 and TRBJ1-5; D gene uncertain. The CDR3 totals 14 residues. The germline V gene encodes CDR1 DFQATT and CDR2 SNEGSKA (reference sequence). Between the trimmed V and J ends, which lost 0 bases and 1 base, there was a span of 7 bases. The CDR3 sequence: CSARDPRSNQPQHF. In nucleotides, the CDR3 is TGCAGTGCTAGAGACCCCAGGAGCAATCAGCCCCAGCATTTT.

The chain recombines TRBV12-3 or TRBV12-4 with TRBJ2-7; D perhaps matches TRBD2 (5 bases). V shed 6 bases and J shed 5 bases, with 14 bases lying between them. This CDR3 comprises 13 residues. CDR3 protein: CASSRTFAHEQYV. The CDR3, as DNA: TGTGCCAGCAGCCGGACTTTCGCCCACGAGCAGTACGTC.

This clonotype has more than one count but fewer than ten. V gene TRBV7-9 combines with J gene TRBJ2-7; possibly TRBD1 for D (7 bases). V lost 0 bases and J lost 6, with 18 bases in between. Per the germline V gene, CDR1 is SEHNR and CDR2 is FQNEAQ (reference sequence). The CDR3 has 16 amino acids. In nucleotides, the CDR3 is TGTGCCAGCAGCTTAGCCGGGGGACAGAGTTATGTCGAGCAGTACTTC. It is translated as CASSLAGGQSYVEQYF.

This clonotype came up a few times. This chain uses TRBV6-5 with TRBJ1-1, with D uncertain. This CDR3 has 16 residues. Between the trimmed V and J ends, which lost 5 bases and 5 bases, there was a span of 21 bases. CDR1 is MNHEY and CDR2 is SVGAGI in the germline V gene. The CDR3 sequence is CASSTASDGLGTEAFF. The CDR3 DNA reads TGTGCCAGCAGTACCGCCTCGGACGGCCTCGGGACTGAAGCTTTCTTT.

A single count supports this clonotype. A read error is possible here, since a much larger clone lies one base away. The genes are TRBV7-6 and TRBJ2-7; weak D call: TRBD2 (5 bases). The germline CDR1 and CDR2 sequences are SGHVS and FNYEAQ. There are 13 residues in the CDR3. V lost 6 bases and J 5 bases, leaving 14 bases between the germline ends. The DNA for the CDR3 is TGTGCCAGCAGTTTTCGGGGATCCCACGAGCAGTACTTC. Translation gives CASSFRGSHEQYF.

This chain joins TRBV27 and TRBJ2-7; 11 bases fit TRBD1. V trimming: 3 bases; J trimming: 4 bases; junction bases outside the gene matches: 11. CDR1 MNHEY and CDR2 SMNVEV come from the germline V gene (reference sequence). The length of the CDR3 is 17 residues. The CDR3 bases are TGTGCCAGCAGTTTCCTCTACCCGGGACAGGGGGGGTACGAGCAGTACTTC. Protein product: CASSFLYPGQGGYEQYF.

The chain recombines TRBV29-1 with TRBJ2-1; TRBD1 matches 9 bases. V shed 0 bases and J 10 bases; nucleotides not matched to a gene: 10. The CDR3 covers 15 residues. Germline lookup yields CDR1 SQVTM and CDR2 ANQGSEA. This chain's CDR3 is CSVEDPWDRDGEQFF. The DNA for the CDR3 is TGCAGCGTTGAAGATCCATGGGACAGGGATGGCGAGCAGTTCTTC.

In its sample, this clonotype was seen once. The chain is built from TRBV20-1 and TRBJ1-2; D not certain. Germline CDR1 and CDR2: DFQATT and SNEGSKA (reference sequence). This CDR3 has 14 residues. Trimming stripped 6 bases from V and 0 bases from J, with 14 bases between. In DNA, the CDR3 is TGCAGTGCCCCTCGGCCACCTACTAACTATGGCTACACCTTC. Translating gives CSAPRPPTNYGYTF.

The chain is built from TRBV10-3 and TRBJ2-7; TRBD2 matches 7 bases. The CDR3 sequence is 12 residues long. The germline V gene has CDR1 ENHRY and CDR2 SYGVKD. After removal of 11 bases from V and 6 bases from J, the junction contained 10 bases not matched to a gene. CDR3 bases: TGTGCCGCGGGGGAAGGGAGCGGCGAGCAGTACGTC. Encoded protein: CAAGEGSGEQYV.

The chain uses TRBV12-3 or TRBV12-4 and TRBJ2-7; 7 bases are a match to TRBD2. The CDR3 is made up of 15 amino acids. V shed 6 bases and J 1 base; nucleotides not matched to a gene: 9. The CDR3 DNA is TGTGCCAGCAGGCTAGGAGCGGGGAGGTCCTACGAGCAGTACTTC. Protein product: CASRLGAGRSYEQYF.

The chain uses TRBV15 and TRBJ2-5; 7 nucleotides agree with TRBD2. Germline V gene data show CDR1 as LNHNV and CDR2 as YYDKDF (reference sequence). The ends lost 2 bases at V and 2 bases at J; junction bases unmatched: 8. The CDR3 length is 16 residues. CDR3: CATSRPKAGRQETQYF. The CDR3 region has the DNA TGTGCCACCAGCAGACCAAAAGCGGGGCGACAAGAGACCCAGTACTTC. The complete variable domain, with remaining parts taken from reference TRBV15 and TRBJ2-5, reads DAMVIQNPRYQVTQFGKPVTLSCSQTLNHNVMYWYQQKSSQAPKLLFHYYDKDFNNEADTPDNFQSRRPNTSFCFLDIRSPGLGDTAMYLCATSRPKAGRQETQYFGPGTRLLVL.

This clonotype came up a few times. For the CDR3, the DNA is TGTGCCAGCAGGCCTAGCGGGGGTCGTTACGAGCAGTACGTC. Amino acid sequence: CASRPSGGRYEQYV. The J gene is TRBJ2-7, the V gene TRBV27; 10 bases map to TRBD2. Germline V gene data show CDR1 as MNHEY and CDR2 as SMNVEV (reference sequence). Trimming cost V 6 bases and J 4 bases; bases outside gene matches: 6. The CDR3 length is 14 residues.